The clone carrying this TCR beta chain has at least ten counts. Antigen unknown. TCRdb re-called the reads through MiXCR, storing one row per CDR3 protein. Of approximately 490,000 distinct CDR3 sequences listed, roughly 10% are singletons. CDR1 is SGHAT, CDR2 FQNNGV, per germline. Trimming shortened V by 5 bases and J by 1 base, and 5 bases separated the two germline ends. This CDR3 is 12 amino acids long. This sample is drawn from a study of T cell repertoires in cytomegalovirus infection. Across the whole study: Signatures in public TCR beta sequences pointed to both CMV infection and matching HLA type.

Study-wide results and caveats: CMV-specific TCR beta clonotypes restricted by HLA-C were the ones dominating the ex vivo response.

The rearrangement joins TRBV11-2 to TRBJ1-2; D call uncertain. The sample taken for sequencing was PBMCs. The origin of this receptor is a human donor in good health (CMV status not recorded). Some clones in this sample may be carry-over from other donors' samples. The CDR3 here is CASSDVNYGYTF. In DNA, the CDR3 is TGTGCCAGCAGCGACGTTAACTATGGCTACACCTTC.